The 26 T cell receptor beta chains given below trace back to one sample, sequenced in a study of CD8 T cells in ankylosing spondylitis. Each CDR3 protein gets one entry after TCRdb re-called the 5' RACE reads with MiXCR. The table includes 20,000 to 30,000 distinct CDR3 sequences, under 3% detected once. The sequencing sample was made of blood, either unsorted or a sorted T cell fraction (not recorded which). The source of these receptors is a female donor with ankylosing spondylitis or in good health (not recorded which).

This clonotype was seen ten or more times. This chain uses TRBV9 with TRBJ2-5, with D possibly TRBD2 on 6 matching bases. With 0 bases removed from V and 1 base from J, the gap between germline ends came to 10 bases. Germline V gene lookup returns CDR1 SGDLS and CDR2 YYNGEE. The CDR3 totals 15 residues. CDR3 region: CASSVAAGPQETQYF. CDR3 nucleotide sequence: TGTGCCAGCAGCGTAGCGGCGGGGCCCCAAGAGACCCAGTACTTC.

This clonotype was picked up many times. The rearrangement links TRBV9 to TRBJ2-7; 8 nucleotides agree with TRBD2. V shed 3 bases, J shed 3 bases, and the junction held 8 bases outside the gene matches. This CDR3 has 15 residues. CDR1 is SGDLS, CDR2 YYNGEE, per germline. The DNA of the CDR3 is TGTGCCAGCAGCGCCACGGGGGGGCCTTTCTACGAGCAGTACTTC. Its protein product is CASSATGGPFYEQYF.

This clonotype appeared many times. J is TRBJ1-2 and V is TRBV9; maybe TRBD1 (6 bases). The CDR3 is made up of 15 amino acids. From germline, CDR1 is SGDLS and CDR2 YYNGEE. V shed 0 bases and J shed 6 bases, with 15 bases lying between them. The CDR3 DNA is TGTGCCAGCAGCGTAGAGGTCCAGGGGATAGATGGCTACACCTTC. Amino acids: CASSVEVQGIDGYTF.

The chain is built from TRBV9 and TRBJ2-2; perhaps TRBD1 as D (6 bases). Deletions cut 0 bases from V and 2 bases from J, with 11 bases between. Germline assignment: CDR1 SGDLS and CDR2 YYNGEE. This CDR3 spans 16 amino acids. The chain's CDR3 is CASSVAPGVNTGELFF. The CDR3 coding sequence is TGTGCCAGCAGCGTAGCGCCAGGGGTCAACACCGGGGAGCTGTTTTTT.

This clonotype appeared many times. The rearrangement links TRBV9 to TRBJ2-1, with 10 bases fitting TRBD1. Germline CDR1 SGDLS, CDR2 YYNGEE. The CDR3 extends over 17 amino acids. The trim removed 2 bases at V and 4 bases at J, leaving 9 bases unmatched. The CDR3 region has the DNA TGTGCCAGCAGCGTTACCTCTAGGACAGGGGGGTACAATGAGCAGTTCTTC. It specifies CASSVTSRTGGYNEQFF.

The table lists this clonotype with many counts. The chain joins TRBV9 to TRBJ2-5; 12 bases match TRBD2. The CDR3 covers 16 residues. V shed 3 bases, J shed 1 base, and the junction held 4 bases outside the gene matches. Germline lookup yields CDR1 SGDLS and CDR2 YYNGEE. The CDR3 sequence: CASSGGLAGSQETQYF. In DNA form, the CDR3 reads TGTGCCAGCAGCGGAGGACTAGCGGGATCCCAAGAGACCCAGTACTTC.

This clonotype was observed at least ten times. The CDR3 DNA reads as TGTGCCAGCAGCGGTCGGGGGGCAGACTTCTTCACAGATACGCAGTATTTT. Translated, it gives CASSGRGADFFTDTQYF. V is TRBV9 and J is TRBJ2-3; D is possibly TRBD2 (7 bases). The V and J ends lost 3 bases and 2 bases respectively, with 19 bases between them. The CDR3 loop spans 17 amino acids. The germline V gene has CDR1 SGDLS and CDR2 YYNGEE.

This clonotype has a count of ten or more. The rearrangement links TRBV9 to TRBJ2-2; D call uncertain. Germline lookup yields CDR1 SGDLS and CDR2 YYNGEE. The V gene lost 4 bases and the J gene lost 4 bases, with 8 bases spanning the gap. The CDR3 contains 13 residues. CDR3: CASSTGPTGELFF. In DNA, the CDR3 is TGTGCCAGCAGCACCGGGCCCACCGGGGAGCTGTTTTTT.

This clonotype has at least ten counts. The chain combines TRBV9 with TRBJ1-2, with 9 bases matching TRBD1. The CDR3 consists of 15 residues. V lost 4 bases, J lost 4 bases, and 8 bases stayed unmatched. Germline V gene lookup returns CDR1 SGDLS and CDR2 YYNGEE. The DNA for the CDR3 is TGTGCCAGCAGCTCGGAGGGACAGGGAATCTATGGCTACACCTTC. Its protein product is CASSSEGQGIYGYTF.

This clonotype was seen ten or more times. CDR3 nucleotide sequence: TGTGCCAGCAGCGCCAGTCCGACAGGGAACAATGAGCAGTTCTTC. It yields the protein CASSASPTGNNEQFF. The chain employs TRBV9 and TRBJ2-1, with TRBD1 matching 7 bases. The germline gives CDR1 SGDLS, CDR2 YYNGEE. V lost 3 bases and J lost 5; bases outside the gene matches: 8. CDR3 length: 15 amino acids.

This clonotype has a count of ten or more. V is TRBV9 and J is TRBJ2-4, with D uncertain. V was cut by 3 bases and J by 3 bases, with 7 bases left in between. CDR3 length: 13 amino acids. CDR1 SGDLS and CDR2 YYNGEE come from the germline V gene. CDR3 protein: CASSADDKNIQYF. As DNA, the CDR3 is TGTGCCAGCAGCGCGGACGACAAAAACATTCAGTACTTC.

This clonotype was counted many times. V usage is TRBV9 and J usage is TRBJ2-1, with D perhaps matching TRBD1 (5 bases). V was pared by 0 bases and J by 5 bases, with 9 bases between. CDR3 size: 14 residues. CDR1 is SGDLS, CDR2 YYNGEE, per germline. The CDR3 spells CASSVVQGHNEQFF. DNA of the CDR3: TGTGCCAGCAGCGTAGTGCAGGGTCACAATGAGCAGTTCTTC.

Ten or more counts support this clonotype. This sequence joins TRBV9 and TRBJ1-3; D is unresolved. CDR1 and CDR2 from the germline V gene are SGDLS and YYNGEE. The CDR3 loop spans 16 amino acids. Between the trimmed V and J ends, which lost 4 bases and 0 bases, there was a span of 14 bases. The CDR3 DNA follows: TGTGCCAGCAGCCCTCCGGGATCCTCCTCTGGAAACACCATATATTTT. As protein: CASSPPGSSSGNTIYF.

This clonotype showed up many times. This chain links TRBV9 with TRBJ1-1, with TRBD1 matching over 8 bases. Germline trimming cut 0 bases from V and 1 base from J; bases unmatched to any gene: 2. The germline V gene has CDR1 SGDLS and CDR2 YYNGEE. The CDR3 runs to 15 residues. CDR3 sequence (DNA): TGTGCCAGCAGCGTAGAAGGGACAGGGAACACTGAAGCTTTCTTT. It is translated as CASSVEGTGNTEAFF.

This clonotype occurred many times. The chain recombines TRBV9 with TRBJ2-1, with 11 bases aligning to TRBD2. The CDR3 runs to 16 residues. The V gene end was trimmed by 0 bases and the J gene end by 4 bases; junction bases not matched to a gene: 3. Germline CDR1 reads SGDLS; CDR2 reads YYNGEE. Here the CDR3 DNA reads TGTGCCAGCAGCGTAGGACTAGCGGGAATTTACAATGAGCAGTTCTTC. Residues: CASSVGLAGIYNEQFF. The full variable domain, with the rest looked up from reference TRBV9 and TRBJ2-1, is DSGVTQTPKHLITATGQRVTLRCSPRSGDLSVYWYQQSLDQGLQFLIQYYNGEERAKGNILERFSAQQFPDLHSELNLSSLELGDSALYFCASSVGLAGIYNEQFFGPGTRLTVL.

The sample holds many counts of this clonotype. V is TRBV9 and J is TRBJ2-1; a possible D gene is TRBD1 (6 bases). CDR1 and CDR2 (germline): SGDLS, YYNGEE. The CDR3 contains 15 residues. V lost 0 bases and J lost 7, with 14 bases in between. The CDR3 nucleotides are TGTGCCAGCAGCGTAGCCAGGGGTAGTAGGAATGAGCAGTTCTTC. Protein: CASSVARGSRNEQFF.

Ten or more counts support this clonotype. The chain is built from TRBV21-1 and TRBJ1-5; whether TRBD1, the table's D call, matches the DNA was not checked. TRBV21-1 is shown as a pseudogene. The CDR3 is made up of 16 amino acids. The CDR3 bases are TGTGCCAGCAGCAAAGGAGGGGATCAGGACAATCAGCCCCAGCATTTT. Its protein is CASSKGGDQDNQPQHF.

This clonotype is termed medium-sized. The chain uses TRBV9 and TRBJ2-5; 16 bases are shared with TRBD2. Per the germline V gene, CDR1 is SGDLS and CDR2 is YYNGEE. J lost 5 bases, V lost 2 bases, and 6 bases had no gene match. The CDR3 is made up of 17 amino acids. The CDR3 region is CASSVGTSGGAGETQYF. The CDR3 DNA reads TGTGCCAGCAGCGTCGGGACTAGCGGGGGGGCCGGTGAGACCCAGTACTTC.

This clonotype came up many times. V and J are TRBV9 and TRBJ2-7; 9 positions agree with TRBD1. After removal of 0 bases from V and 6 bases from J, the junction contained 10 bases not matched to a gene. CDR1 is SGDLS and CDR2 is YYNGEE in the germline V gene. This CDR3 has 16 amino acids. The CDR3 DNA sequence: TGTGCCAGCAGCGTAGCGATGGGACAGGGACGGGGCGAGCAGTACTTC. This codes for CASSVAMGQGRGEQYF.

This clonotype was recorded at least ten times. J is TRBJ1-5 and V is TRBV9; 11 nucleotides agree with TRBD1. The length of the CDR3 is 19 residues. Germline CDR1 and CDR2: SGDLS and YYNGEE. V lost 0 bases, J lost 0 bases, and 8 bases stayed unmatched. The CDR3 protein is CASSVGSGTGGNSNQPQHF. DNA of the CDR3: TGTGCCAGCAGCGTAGGCTCCGGGACAGGGGGGAATAGCAATCAGCCCCAGCATTTT.

The table lists this clonotype with many counts. This rearrangement joins TRBV9 to TRBJ1-1, with D perhaps matching TRBD1 (5 bases). The CDR3 extends over 16 amino acids. V shed 0 bases and J shed 1 base, with 13 bases lying between them. CDR1 and CDR2 (germline): SGDLS, YYNGEE. CDR3 residues: CASSVGGRAGNTEAFF. The CDR3 bases are TGTGCCAGCAGCGTAGGGGGGAGGGCCGGGAACACTGAAGCTTTCTTT.

This clonotype has a handful of counts. The chain has TRBV9 and TRBJ1-6; 7 positions agree with TRBD1. The CDR3 runs 16 residues. Germline trimming cut 0 bases from V and 12 bases from J; bases unmatched to any gene: 12. Germline CDR1 and CDR2: SGDLS and YYNGEE. The CDR3 coding sequence is TGTGCCAGCAGCGTAGGGGGTGGGACAGAACCGTTACCCCTCCACTTT. As protein: CASSVGGGTEPLPLHF.

The sample holds many counts of this clonotype. The chain links TRBV9 to TRBJ2-2; D is uncertain. There are 15 residues in the CDR3. The germline gives CDR1 SGDLS, CDR2 YYNGEE. Trimming removed 3 bases at V and 3 bases at J, with 12 bases between. The CDR3 DNA sequence: TGTGCCAGCAGCGCTGGCCAGGTGGACACCGGGGAGCTGTTTTTT. Translation gives CASSAGQVDTGELFF.

This clonotype was seen ten or more times. V usage is TRBV9 and J usage is TRBJ2-5; weak D call: TRBD2 (5 bases). The CDR3 is 14 residues long. Trimming stripped 0 bases from V and 5 bases from J, with 11 bases between. Germline values: CDR1 SGDLS, CDR2 YYNGEE. The CDR3 coding sequence is TGTGCCAGCAGCGTAGGTAGCGTTGGTGAGACCCAGTACTTC. Translating gives CASSVGSVGETQYF.

The table lists this clonotype with many counts. The V and J genes are TRBV9 and TRBJ1-4; D call uncertain. Trimming took off 1 base at V and 4 bases at J, with 8 bases between the two ends. The CDR3 consists of 14 residues. Germline lookup yields CDR1 SGDLS and CDR2 YYNGEE. The CDR3 loop reads CASSVSSFNEKLFF. The CDR3 DNA reads as TGTGCCAGCAGCGTATCCAGTTTTAATGAAAAACTGTTTTTT.

This clonotype has ten or more counts. The rearrangement links TRBV9 to TRBJ2-5, with TRBD2 matching 8 bases. Trimming at V came to 0 bases and at J to 4 bases, leaving 8 bases not matched to a gene. The CDR3 extends over 16 amino acids. From germline, CDR1 is SGDLS and CDR2 YYNGEE. This chain's CDR3 is CASSVGVAGGVETQYF. The CDR3 region has the DNA TGTGCCAGCAGCGTAGGGGTGGCGGGGGGAGTAGAGACCCAGTACTTC.